Shown below are 5 T cell receptor beta chains from a single sample sequenced in a study of neoadjuvant anti-PD-1 for oral cavity cancer (dated by TCRdb to the early 2020s). The library was produced with the immunoSEQ multiplex PCR assay. TCRdb stores this immuneACCESS table with in-frame sequences only. Part of the clones is absent; in the studies checked, under half of the shortfall reflects unresolved V genes, and no reason is known for the rest. The sample yields 14,000 or so clones; around 70% were counted once. Under 3% of the sample is in the top ten clones. In light of the paper, this sample's time point label describes: after neoadjuvant nivolumab, at surgical resection. This specimen consisted of PBMCs, obtained after nivolumab (anti-PD-1) treatment. These receptors all stem from a person aged 35-80 years with oral cavity squamous cell carcinoma.

V is TRBV11-2 and J is TRBJ2-5; D may match TRBD1 or TRBD2 (5 bases each). The CDR3 has 14 amino acids. Trimming cost V 5 bases and J 6 bases, with 16 bases left between them. CDR1 and CDR2 (germline): SGHAT, FQNNGV. In DNA form, the CDR3 reads TGTGCCAGCAGCCTGCCGGGGCGTAGGAAGACCCAGTACTTC. It encodes CASSLPGRRKTQYF.

V usage is TRBV6-1 and J usage is TRBJ1-4; possibly TRBD1 for D (5 bases). V shed 3 bases and J shed 1 base, with 12 bases lying between them. The CDR3 covers 16 residues. Germline values: CDR1 MNHNS, CDR2 SASEGT. The CDR3 reads CASSDPYQGTNEKLFF. CDR3 coding DNA: TGTGCCAGCAGTGACCCCTATCAGGGAACTAATGAAAAACTGTTTTTT.

The V and J genes are TRBV11-2 and TRBJ2-3; 10 nucleotides align to TRBD2. The CDR3 consists of 16 residues. V gave up 3 bases and J gave up 3 bases; unmatched junction bases: 6. Germline V gives CDR1 SGHAT, CDR2 FQNNGV. The CDR3 region has the DNA TGTGCCAGCAGCTTTACCGGAGCGGGAGGGACAGATACGCAGTATTTT. Translated, it gives CASSFTGAGGTDTQYF.

The chain uses TRBV5-5 and TRBJ2-7; tentatively, D is TRBD2 (6 bases). The CDR3 is 15 amino acids. Trimming removed 5 bases from V and 1 base from J, with 16 bases in between. CDR1 and CDR2 (germline): SGHKS, YYEKEE (reference sequence). The CDR3 nucleotides read TGTGCCAGCAGAGCCCTTCTGCGGGGTTCCTACGAGCAGTACTTC. Amino acid sequence: CASRALLRGSYEQYF.

The CDR3, as DNA: TGTGCCAGCAGCCCAGGAGGTCTGATCAATGAGCAGTTCTTC. This gives the protein CASSPGGLINEQFF. V gene TRBV11-2 combines with J gene TRBJ2-1; perhaps TRBD2 as D (5 bases). The CDR3 spans 14 residues. CDR1 and CDR2 from the germline V gene are SGHAT and FQNNGV. Trimming took off 5 bases at V and 6 bases at J, with 14 bases between the two ends.